This TCR beta chain was found in a study of cytomegalovirus exposure and HLA in healthy donors. The PCR was carried out with 60 Vbeta primers and 13 Jbeta primers. TCRdb's table, derived via immunoSEQ multiplex PCR, lists solely in-frame clones and lacks some. The table has 90,000 to 150,000 clones, less than 65% seen once. The TCR was taken from a man aged 35 to 55 in good health and CMV-seropositive. The sample comprised PBMCs.

The DNA for the CDR3 is TGTGCCAGCAGTTACAGGGGGATTATCGGGGAACTGTTTTTT. Translated, it gives CASSYRGIIGELFF. The chain has TRBV6-5 and TRBJ1-4, with TRBD1 as a possible D gene (6 bases). The CDR3 contains 14 residues. The V end was cut by 2 bases, the J end by 12 bases, with 16 bases between. Germline-derived CDR1 and CDR2 are MNHEY and SVGAGI.